This T cell receptor (beta chain) originates from a study of technical replicates of blood from a handful of donors (dated by TCRdb to between 2016 and 2019). The method was the immunoSEQ multiplex PCR assay. Sourced from immuneACCESS, this table was stored by TCRdb with only in-frame sequences that have V and J called. A share of the clones is absent; for the studies checked, an unresolved V gene accounts for under half, and the remainder has no known explanation. The sample table records 84,000 or so clones; just under 95% of these occur just once. The top ten hold 0.2% to 0.3% of the sample. In regard to this clone: Its target antigen remains unknown. Base-call qualities are not available, and no considerably larger clone is one nucleotide away.

CDR1 and CDR2 (MDHEN, SYDVKM) derive from the germline V gene. Including cysteine and phenylalanine, the CDR3 has 14 amino acids. Only the CDR3 part of the read is kept: 42 bases, read in frame from the first base. Trimmed from V: 6 bases; trimmed from J: 6 bases; junction bases lacking a gene match: 7. Here the chain combines TRBV28 and TRBJ1-5; the junction holds 8 bases that match TRBD1. The source of this sequence is a human donor in good health. The sequenced sample consisted of T cells isolated from PBMCs. In nucleotide form, the sequence is TGTGCCAGCAGCTTGACAGGGGTGGGTCAGCCCCAGCATTTT. Its amino acids are CASSLTGVGQPQHF.